This TCR beta chain was sequenced in a study of CD8+ T cells in alopecia areata. Across the whole study: For 6 to 18 months, tofacitinib was taken, and 6 months off drug followed.

Stated treatment: oral pan-JAK inhibitor, 5-10 mg twice daily. Germline V gene sequence: CDR1 SQVTM, CDR2 ANQGSEA. Trimming took off 4 bases at V and 6 bases at J, with 5 bases between the two ends. This CDR3 comprises 10 residues. Extraction of RNA preceded its reverse transcription into cDNA, which served as the sequencing template. Repertoires were generated with immunoSEQ multiplex PCR, while TCRdb's copy carries only in-frame clones and drops some. The profile shows 110,000 to 150,000 clones, 75% to 85% of them singletons. Findings and limits, study-wide: With tofacitinib ongoing, many expanded lesional clones persisted in both scalp and blood. Researchers say the link of baseline CD8+ expansion to response remains uncertain, with one nonresponder. Among the 100 top clones, expanded CD8+ clones, like scalp clonality, were significantly decreased by tofacitinib.

Concerning this clone: Its antigen is still unknown. The sample contains more than one DNA sequence encoding this CDR3.

The sample consisted of CD8+ T cells sorted from blood, taken at week 4, from a patient treated with tofacitinib. The origin of this receptor is a human donor with alopecia areata. J is TRBJ2-3 and V is TRBV29-1; D is undetermined. This CDR3 reads CSVGADTQYF. The CDR3 DNA follows: TGCAGCGTTGGGGCGGATACGCAGTATTTT.